The 5 T cell receptor beta chains in this list originate from one sample, sequenced in a study of siplizumab effects on memory and regulatory T cells. Produced via immunoSEQ multiplex PCR; TCRdb's table is partial and in-frame only. This sample carries 100,000 or so clones, around 90% of them seen once, and the ten largest clones take approximately 0.71%. The sequencing input was Tregs sorted from blood. The source is a human donor in good health.

This chain links TRBV19 with TRBJ2-3; no definite D call. Deletions cut 2 bases from V and 5 bases from J, with 11 bases between. This CDR3 region has 14 residues. Germline-derived CDR1 and CDR2 are LNHDA and SQIVND (reference sequence). CDR3 protein: CASSIKGTGDTQYF. The CDR3, as DNA: TGTGCCAGTAGTATAAAGGGCACTGGAGATACGCAGTATTTT.

V usage is TRBV5-4 and J usage is TRBJ2-5; the D call may be TRBD1 or TRBD2 (5 bases each). V lost 10 bases and J lost 4, with 17 bases in between. Per germline, CDR1 SGHNT and CDR2 YYREEE (reference sequence). The CDR3 length is 13 residues. CDR3 amino acids: CACPGPLGETQYF. The CDR3 DNA sequence: TGTGCCTGTCCGGGACCCTTAGGAGAGACCCAGTACTTC.

This sequence joins TRBV7-3 and TRBJ2-5, with 7 bases fitting TRBD1. Per germline, CDR1 SGHTA and CDR2 FQGTGA. Germline trimming cut 5 bases from V and 5 bases from J; bases unmatched to any gene: 14. This CDR3 has 16 residues. The CDR3 region has the DNA TGTGCCAGCAGCCCCGGGACAGAGGGTTTCTGGGAGACCCAGTACTTC. This gives the protein CASSPGTEGFWETQYF.

This chain links TRBV18 with TRBJ2-7; no reliable D call. Germline V gene sequence: CDR1 KGHSH, CDR2 LQKENI. V was trimmed by 5 bases and J by 2 bases, leaving 13 bases between them. There are 14 residues in the CDR3. The CDR3 reads CASSAIATTYEQYF. In DNA, the CDR3 is TGTGCCAGCTCAGCAATTGCGACCACCTACGAGCAGTACTTC.

The chain recombines TRBV2 with TRBJ2-5; a weak D match, TRBD2 (5 bases). The germline V gene encodes CDR1 SNHLY and CDR2 FYNNEI. The CDR3 spans 14 residues. Trimming cost V 6 bases and J 0 bases, with 11 bases left between them. CDR3 DNA sequence: TGTGCCAGCAGGCAGAGGGCGTACCAAGAGACCCAGTACTTC. Translation: CASRQRAYQETQYF. The complete variable domain, with remaining parts taken from reference TRBV2 and TRBJ2-5, reads EPEVTQTPSHQVTQMGQEVILRCVPISNHLYFYWYRQILGQKVEFLVSFYNNEISEKSEIFDDQFSVERPDGSNFTLKIRSTKLEDSAMYFCASRQRAYQETQYFGPGTRLLVL.